This T cell receptor (beta chain) was captured in a study of blood T cell repertoires in COVID-19. As for the study in general: Sites across the United States, Italy and Spain contributed samples from acute and convalescent COVID-19. The analysed material was cDNA or gDNA that came from T cells, B-cell-depleted T cells, or PBMCs.

V was cut by 3 bases and J by 1 base, with 7 bases left in between. The CDR3 is 14 amino acids. Germline CDR1 SNHLY, CDR2 FYNNEI. The authors' processing: For nucleated cells, counts were estimated from reference gene primer amplification. The method was immunoSEQ multiplex PCR; TCRdb's version includes in-frame clones alone and lacks a portion of them. D and trimming were read from the DNA, whereas the V and J calls and clone size are those reported in that table. The data show around 100,000 clones, 80% to 85% seen once. This receptor was identified in a woman between 65 and 79 years old with acute or convalescent COVID-19. The genes are TRBV2 and TRBJ1-5; D not resolved. Sequenced sample: peripheral blood. CDR3 sequence reads: CASSEGGSNQPQHF. The CDR3 DNA is TGTGCCAGCAGTGAGGGAGGAAGCAATCAGCCCCAGCATTTT. The full variable domain, completed using reference TRBV2 and TRBJ1-5, is EPEVTQTPSHQVTQMGQEVILRCVPISNHLYFYWYRQILGQKVEFLVSFYNNEISEKSEIFDDQFSVERPDGSNFTLKIRSTKLEDSAMYFCASSEGGSNQPQHFGDGTRLSIL.